This T cell receptor (beta chain) is from a study of blood T cells in healthy people across ages. At the level of the study: Per every two T cells, about one barcoded beta molecule was captured by template switching.

Germline CDR1 reads LNHNV; CDR2 reads YYDKDF (reference sequence). V gave up 2 bases and J gave up 3 bases; unmatched junction bases: 5. The length of the CDR3 is 16 residues. This clonotype was found a few times. Primers used in a second PCR of roughly 7 to 12 cycles were a sample-barcoded 5' primer and a J-beta primer mix. TCRdb re-called the 5' RACE reads through MiXCR, storing one row per CDR3 protein. Among around 1,000,000 distinct CDR3 sequences listed, 20% to 25% were seen once. These data were also reused for a study on T cells of mothers and their children.

This clonotype was sampled from a girl aged 2-10 years in good health. Material: blood. V and J are TRBV15 and TRBJ2-1; 9 nucleotides line up with TRBD2. The CDR3 nucleotides are TGTGCCACCAGCAGAAGAAGCGGGGGGCTCTACAATGAGCAGTTCTTC. Amino acid sequence: CATSRRSGGLYNEQFF.